This TCR beta chain was recorded in a study of CD8 T cells in ankylosing spondylitis. Each CDR3 protein gets one entry after TCRdb re-called the 5' RACE reads with MiXCR. The table records 85,000 to 90,000 distinct CDR3 sequences, around 27% of them present only once. With V trimmed by 5 bases and J by 4 bases, 10 bases remained unmatched. The CDR3 has 15 amino acids. From germline, CDR1 is SEHNR and CDR2 FQNEAQ (reference sequence). This clonotype showed up many times. The genes are TRBV7-9 and TRBJ1-2, with TRBD1 identical over 7 bases. The sequenced sample was blood, either unsorted or a sorted T cell fraction (not recorded which). This TCR was sampled from a male donor with ankylosing spondylitis or in good health (not recorded which). Here the CDR3 reads CASSPPGTELYGYTF. As DNA, the CDR3 is TGTGCCAGCAGCCCACCTGGGACAGAGCTCTATGGCTACACCTTC. The variable domain in full, completed from reference TRBV7-9 and TRBJ1-2, reads DTGVSQNPRHKITKRGQNVTFRCDPISEHNRLYWYRQTLGQGPEFLTYFQNEAQLEKSRLLSDRFSAERPKGSFSTLEIQRTEQGDSAMYLCASSPPGTELYGYTFGSGTRLTVV.